The 18 T cell receptor beta chains below come from one sample, sequenced in a study of blood T cells in healthy people across ages. For the second PCR, which ran for 7 to 11 cycles, a sample-barcoded 5' primer and a J-beta primer mix were used. TCRdb redid the calling of the 5' RACE reads with MiXCR, one entry per CDR3 protein. The profile shows around 1,700,000 distinct CDR3 sequences, 25% to 30% of them singletons. Source material: blood. The receptor set was obtained from a woman in her twenties or thirties in good health.

This chain uses TRBV2 with TRBJ2-3; 10 bases are shared with TRBD1. The germline gives CDR1 SNHLY, CDR2 FYNNEI. The junction had 11 bases not matched to a gene; V was cut back by 8 bases and J by 0 bases. The CDR3 loop spans 17 amino acids. The CDR3 here is CASGRQGAIISTDTQYF. In DNA form, the CDR3 reads TGTGCCAGCGGACGACAGGGGGCAATTATTAGCACAGATACGCAGTATTTT.

CDR3 DNA sequence: TGTGCCAGCAGCCCGACAGGGAAGAGTAGCAGAAAACTGTTTTTT. Translating gives CASSPTGKSSRKLFF. The chain links TRBV12-3 or TRBV12-4 to TRBJ1-4; 7 positions match TRBD1. The CDR3 runs to 15 residues. J gave up 10 bases and V 6 bases, and 14 bases lay outside the gene matches.

The V and J genes are TRBV11-2 and TRBJ2-7; TRBD2 aligns across 11 bases. Germline CDR1 SGHAT, CDR2 FQNNGV. Germline trimming cut 6 bases from V and 7 bases from J; bases unmatched to any gene: 11. This CDR3 spans 15 amino acids. Here the CDR3 DNA reads TGTGCCAGCAGACGTCTAGCGGGAGGTGGGGATGAGCAGTACTTC. This gives the protein CASRRLAGGGDEQYF.

CDR3 nucleotide sequence: TGTGCCAGCAGTGAATTGGAGGGGTCGACCGGGGAGCTGTTTTTT. Translation gives CASSELEGSTGELFF. The chain couples TRBV2 to TRBJ2-2, with D possibly TRBD2 on 6 matching bases. The CDR3 sequence is 15 residues long. Deletions cut 2 bases from V and 5 bases from J, with 12 bases between. Per the germline V gene, CDR1 is SNHLY and CDR2 is FYNNEI.

This chain uses TRBV30 with TRBJ2-7, with a weak D call TRBD1 (5 bases). Germline V gene data show CDR1 as GTSNPN and CDR2 as SVGIG (reference sequence). This CDR3 region has 14 residues. Deletions cut 1 base from V and 6 bases from J, with 16 bases between. Here the CDR3 reads CAWSGVRAAIEQYF. CDR3 nucleotide sequence: TGTGCCTGGAGTGGAGTCAGGGCGGCTATCGAGCAGTACTTC.

This clonotype showed up just a few times. V gene TRBV28 combines with J gene TRBJ1-5; D is possibly TRBD1 (5 bases). Trimming cost V 3 bases and J 2 bases, with 20 bases left between them. This CDR3 contains 18 residues. Germline V lookup: CDR1 MDHEN, CDR2 SYDVKM. The CDR3 spells CASSFAGLGFNGNQPQHF. DNA of the CDR3: TGTGCCAGCAGTTTCGCGGGACTGGGGTTTAATGGCAATCAGCCCCAGCATTTT.

This clonotype showed up just a few times. Relative to the germline gene, one junction end is altered; a read error may explain this. The chain employs TRBV9 and TRBJ2-7, with D perhaps given as TRBD1 or TRBD2 (5 bases each). Germline V gene lookup returns CDR1 SGDLS and CDR2 YYNGEE. CDR3 length: 14 residues. CDR3 in amino acids: CAGSVGDGAYEQYF. The DNA of the CDR3 is TGTGCCGGCAGCGTAGGGGACGGGGCCTACGAGCAGTACTTC.

The rearrangement links TRBV12-3 or TRBV12-4 to TRBJ2-2, with 7 bases aligning to TRBD1. Unmatched junction bases numbered 11, after V lost 5 bases and J lost 8 bases. CDR3 length: 15 amino acids. CDR3 protein: CASSPWTGLGGELFF. The DNA of the CDR3 is TGTGCCAGCAGTCCCTGGACAGGCCTGGGAGGGGAGCTGTTTTTT.

In its sample, this clonotype was seen a few times. This chain joins TRBV5-5 and TRBJ2-3, with 10 bases lining up with TRBD1. Trimming cost V 7 bases and J 6 bases; bases outside gene matches: 11. CDR1 and CDR2 (germline): SGHKS, YYEKEE (reference sequence). This CDR3 has 15 residues. The CDR3 reads CASDRDRGREDTQYF. The CDR3 nucleotides are TGTGCCAGCGACCGGGACAGGGGACGTGAGGATACGCAGTATTTT.

The chain links TRBV5-1 to TRBJ2-5; TRBD1 matches at 7 bases. The V segment lost 5 bases and the J segment 4 bases; nucleotides outside the gene matches: 8. The CDR3 has 14 residues. Germline CDR1 is SGHRS and CDR2 is YFSETQ. In DNA, the CDR3 is TGCGCCAGCAGTCCACAGGGGAATCGAGAGACCCAGTACTTC. Its protein product is CASSPQGNRETQYF.

This chain links TRBV28 with TRBJ2-7; no firm D call. The CDR3 length is 12 residues. Deletions cut 3 bases from V and 7 bases from J, with 10 bases between. Germline CDR1 reads MDHEN; CDR2 reads SYDVKM. CDR3 in amino acids: CASSFSSREQYF. CDR3 nucleotides: TGTGCCAGCAGTTTTTCGTCGCGGGAGCAGTACTTC.

CDR3 bases: TGTGCCAGCAGCTTGGAGGGATTAGGGACTGGCGGGACCGAGACCCAGTACTTC. Translation gives CASSLEGLGTGGTETQYF. V usage is TRBV5-5 and J usage is TRBJ2-4, with D possibly being TRBD2 (6 bases). The tail of the sequence fits TRBJ2-5 better, so the J call may be wrong. CDR3 size: 18 residues. Germline V lookup: CDR1 SGHKS, CDR2 YYEKEE (reference sequence).

This clonotype was detected only a few times. The chain recombines TRBV7-9 with TRBJ2-1; 11 nucleotides line up with TRBD1. CDR1 and CDR2 from the germline V gene are SEHNR and FQNEAQ (reference sequence). V trimming: 11 bases; J trimming: 7 bases; junction bases outside the gene matches: 4. The CDR3 has 12 amino acids. CDR3 amino acids: CAGGQGGNEQFF. CDR3 nucleotides: TGTGCCGGGGGACAGGGGGGGAATGAGCAGTTCTTC.

The rearrangement joins TRBV7-2 to TRBJ2-7; the D is unclear. V gave up 5 bases and J gave up 3 bases, with 11 bases separating them. The CDR3 loop spans 13 amino acids. Germline loops: CDR1 SGHTA, CDR2 FQGNSA. CDR3 amino acids: CASSQPFYYEQYF. CDR3 nucleotide sequence: TGTGCCAGCAGCCAGCCCTTCTACTACGAGCAGTACTTC.

The table lists this clonotype with many counts. V usage is TRBV28 and J usage is TRBJ2-5, with a possible D match to TRBD2 (5 bases). V was clipped by 4 bases and J by 2 bases, with 14 bases between them. The CDR3 runs 15 residues. Germline V gene lookup returns CDR1 MDHEN and CDR2 SYDVKM. CDR3 amino acids: CASSSRRVIQETQYF. In DNA, the CDR3 is TGTGCCAGCAGTTCCCGGCGGGTGATACAAGAGACCCAGTACTTC. Full variable domain (rest looked up from reference TRBV28 and TRBJ2-5): DVKVTQSSRYLVKRTGEKVFLECVQDMDHENMFWYRQDPGLGLRLIYFSYDVKMKEKGDIPEGYSVSREKKERFSLILESASTNQTSMYLCASSSRRVIQETQYFGPGTRLLVL.

This clonotype has only a few counts. V is TRBV27 and J is TRBJ1-6; 9 bases fit TRBD1. The CDR3 spans 15 residues. The J segment lost 10 bases and the V segment lost 8 bases, leaving 12 bases of the junction unmatched. Germline V gives CDR1 MNHEY, CDR2 SMNVEV (reference sequence). The CDR3 nucleotides are TGTGCCAGCGCTAATCCCCGGACAGGGGAATCACCCCTCCACTTT. Amino acid sequence: CASANPRTGESPLHF.

The CDR3 here is CASTGRGEETQYF. The DNA of the CDR3 is TGTGCCAGCACAGGGCGGGGTGAAGAGACCCAGTACTTC. The chain carries TRBV28 and TRBJ2-5, with D tentatively TRBD2 (6 bases). The CDR3 loop spans 13 amino acids. Trimming took off 7 bases at V and 3 bases at J, with 12 bases between the two ends. Germline V gene sequence: CDR1 MDHEN, CDR2 SYDVKM. Variable domain in full (rest from reference TRBV28 and TRBJ2-5): DVKVTQSSRYLVKRTGEKVFLECVQDMDHENMFWYRQDPGLGLRLIYFSYDVKMKEKGDIPEGYSVSREKKERFSLILESASTNQTSMYLCASTGRGEETQYFGPGTRLLVL.

This clonotype has ten or more counts. The chain uses TRBV5-1 and TRBJ2-3, with D uncertain. The germline V and J ends were trimmed by 0 bases and 0 bases, with 5 bases remaining between them. The CDR3 runs to 14 residues. The germline gives CDR1 SGHRS, CDR2 YFSETQ. The CDR3, as DNA: TGCGCCAGCAGCTTGGGGGTTAGCACAGATACGCAGTATTTT. Encoded protein: CASSLGVSTDTQYF.